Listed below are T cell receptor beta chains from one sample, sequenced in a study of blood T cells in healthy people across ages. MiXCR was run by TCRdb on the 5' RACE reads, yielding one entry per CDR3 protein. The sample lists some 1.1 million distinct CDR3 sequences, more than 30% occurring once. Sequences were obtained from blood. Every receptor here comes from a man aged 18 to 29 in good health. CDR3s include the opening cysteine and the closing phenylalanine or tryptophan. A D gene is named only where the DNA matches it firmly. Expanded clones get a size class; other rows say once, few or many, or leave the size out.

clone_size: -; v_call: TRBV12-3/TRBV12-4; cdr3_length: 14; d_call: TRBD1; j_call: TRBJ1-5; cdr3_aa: CASSHGQGHQPQHF; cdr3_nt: TGTGCCAGCAGTCACGGACAGGGGCATCAGCCCCAGCATTTT
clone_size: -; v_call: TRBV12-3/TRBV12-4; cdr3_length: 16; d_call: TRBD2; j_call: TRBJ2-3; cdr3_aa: CASTPTSGETRGTQYF; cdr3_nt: TGTGCCAGCACCCCGACTAGCGGGGAGACCCGCGGTACGCAGTATTTT
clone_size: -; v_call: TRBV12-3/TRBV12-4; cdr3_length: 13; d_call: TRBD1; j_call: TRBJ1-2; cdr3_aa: CASRSGQGASNTF; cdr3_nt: TGTGCCAGCAGATCCGGACAGGGGGCATCGAACACCTTC
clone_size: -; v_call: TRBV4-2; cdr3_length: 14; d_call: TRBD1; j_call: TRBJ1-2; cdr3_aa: CASSPGQAGYGYTF; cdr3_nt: TGTGCCAGCAGTCCCGGACAGGCTGGATATGGCTACACCTTC
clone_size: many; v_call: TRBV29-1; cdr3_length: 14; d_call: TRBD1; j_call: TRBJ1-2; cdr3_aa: CSDRDRVPPYGYTF; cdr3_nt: TGCAGCGACCGGGACAGGGTACCTCCCTATGGCTACACCTTC
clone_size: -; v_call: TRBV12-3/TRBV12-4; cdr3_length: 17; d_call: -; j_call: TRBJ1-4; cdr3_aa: CASSLLGSGRLNEKLFF; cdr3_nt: TGTGCCAGCAGTTTACTAGGATCGGGACGGCTTAATGAAAAACTGTTTTTT
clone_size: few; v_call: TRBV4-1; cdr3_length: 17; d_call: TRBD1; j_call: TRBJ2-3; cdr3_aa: CASSQNPGTVITDTQYF; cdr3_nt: TGCGCCAGCAGCCAGAATCCCGGGACAGTTATCACAGATACGCAGTATTTT
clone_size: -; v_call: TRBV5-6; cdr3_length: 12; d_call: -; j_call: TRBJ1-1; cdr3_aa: CASSLAAGKAFF; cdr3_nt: TGTGCCAGCAGCTTGGCTGCCGGAAAAGCTTTCTTT
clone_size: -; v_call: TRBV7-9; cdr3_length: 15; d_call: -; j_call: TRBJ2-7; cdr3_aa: CASSPEDRTTYEQYF; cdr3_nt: TGTGCCAGCAGCCCAGAGGACAGGACTACTTACGAGCAGTACTTC
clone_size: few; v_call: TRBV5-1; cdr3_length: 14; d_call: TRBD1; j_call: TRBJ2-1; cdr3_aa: CASRSDRASGEQFF; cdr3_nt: TGCGCCAGCAGATCGGACAGGGCCTCCGGGGAGCAGTTCTTC
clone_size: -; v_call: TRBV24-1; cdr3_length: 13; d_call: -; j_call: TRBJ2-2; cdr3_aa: CATSRGNTGELFF; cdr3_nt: TGTGCCACCAGTCGGGGGAACACCGGGGAGCTGTTTTTT
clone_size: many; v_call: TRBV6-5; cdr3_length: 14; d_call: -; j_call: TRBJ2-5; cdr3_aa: CASSYPEQQETQYF; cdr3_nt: TGTGCCAGCAGTTACCCCGAGCAGCAAGAGACCCAGTACTTC
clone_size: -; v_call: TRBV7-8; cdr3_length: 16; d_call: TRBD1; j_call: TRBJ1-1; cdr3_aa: CASSPRQGTLNTEAFF; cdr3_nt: TGTGCCAGCAGCCCCCGACAGGGGACCTTGAACACTGAAGCTTTCTTT
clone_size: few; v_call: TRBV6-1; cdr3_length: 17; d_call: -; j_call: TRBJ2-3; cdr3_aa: CASNLLAMTPSTDTQYF; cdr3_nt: TGTGCCAGCAACCTGCTAGCGATGACGCCCAGCACAGATACGCAGTATTTT
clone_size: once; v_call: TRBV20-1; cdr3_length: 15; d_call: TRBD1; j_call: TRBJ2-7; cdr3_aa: CSARDIGTDVYEQYF; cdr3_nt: TGCAGTGCTAGAGATATCGGGACAGATGTCTACGAGCAGTACTTC
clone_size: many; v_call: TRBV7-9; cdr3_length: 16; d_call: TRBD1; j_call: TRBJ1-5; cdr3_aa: CASSLVLDRTNQPQHF; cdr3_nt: TGTGCCAGCAGCCTCGTCTTGGACAGGACCAATCAGCCCCAGCATTTT
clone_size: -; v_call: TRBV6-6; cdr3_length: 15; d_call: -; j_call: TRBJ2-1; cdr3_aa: CASRAGHSLYNEQFF; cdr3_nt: TGTGCCAGCAGGGCGGGCCACAGCTTGTACAATGAGCAGTTCTTC
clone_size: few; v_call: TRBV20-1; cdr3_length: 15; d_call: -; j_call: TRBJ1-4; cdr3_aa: CSAREAARAGEKLFF; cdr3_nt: TGCAGTGCTAGAGAAGCCGCCAGGGCGGGCGAAAAACTGTTTTTT
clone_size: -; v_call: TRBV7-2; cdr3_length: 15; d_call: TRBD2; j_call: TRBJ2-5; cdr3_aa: CASSAQLAGEETQYF; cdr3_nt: TGTGCCAGCAGCGCCCAACTAGCGGGAGAAGAGACCCAGTACTTC